The T cell receptor beta chain described here comes from a study of cytomegalovirus exposure and HLA in healthy donors. A multiplex PCR was run with 60 Vbeta primers and 13 Jbeta primers. How the authors handled the data: Later, an analysis found roughly 80 million unique TCR beta chains, and about 9.9 million of these were shared. Measured with immunoSEQ multiplex PCR; TCRdb has only the in-frame clones, and not every one. The DNA was the basis for D and trimming; V, J and clone size are from that table. This table holds more than 140,000 clones, around 66% found once. Per the germline V gene, CDR1 is MNHEY and CDR2 is SVGAGI. The CDR3 contains 15 residues. About this clone itself: The junction departs from germline at one end; a sequencing error may be responsible. The sample has other DNA sequences that encode this CDR3 too.

The chain joins TRBV6-5 to TRBJ1-2; D not resolved. The sequenced material came from PBMCs. This receptor was identified in a woman in her thirties in good health and CMV-seropositive. CDR3 coding DNA: TGCGCCAGCAGTTGGCGGGTCGGTACTAACTATGGCTACACCTTC. It translates to CASSWRVGTNYGYTF.